The 29 T cell receptor beta chains reported below all come from one sample, sequenced in a study of shared clonotypes between healthy human individuals (TCRdb year 2020). Libraries were constructed by the immunoSEQ multiplex PCR assay. Drawn from immuneACCESS, this table holds only the in-frame rearrangements with V and J called that TCRdb kept. Clones are partly lost; checked studies trace under half to an unresolved V gene and leave the rest unexplained. The sample table holds 1.6 million or so clones, of which roughly 98.5% were seen once. Around 0.33% of the sample comes from the top ten. Sequenced material: naive CD4+ T cells sorted from blood. The cell subset or site label on this specimen signifies: CD45RA+ positively selected. The receptors come from a man younger than 40 in good health.

CDR3 sequence reads: CASSPSSSGMFNEQYF. CDR3 nucleotide sequence: TGTGCCAGCAGCCCTAGCTCTAGCGGGATGTTTAACGAGCAGTACTTC. The chain links TRBV28 to TRBJ2-7, with TRBD2 matching 9 bases. Germline-derived CDR1 and CDR2 are MDHEN and SYDVKM. The J segment lost 5 bases and the V segment lost 6 bases, leaving 14 bases of the junction unmatched. The CDR3 has 16 residues.

The chain joins TRBV5-1 to TRBJ2-7; 15 nucleotides agree with TRBD2. The trim removed 3 bases at V and 3 bases at J, leaving 4 bases unmatched. This CDR3 comprises 16 residues. The germline CDR1 and CDR2 sequences are SGHRS and YFSETQ. CDR3 coding DNA: TGCGCCAGCAGCTCGGGACTAGCGGGAGGACACTACGAGCAGTACTTC. Its protein product is CASSSGLAGGHYEQYF.

The chain links TRBV4-1 to TRBJ2-1, with TRBD2 as a possible D gene (6 bases). Looked up from germline, CDR1 is MGHRA and CDR2 is YSYEKL. The ends were cut back, 3 bases at V and 2 bases at J, with 11 bases in the middle. CDR3 length equals 15 residues. The CDR3 here is CASSHPSVPYNEQFF. For the CDR3, the DNA is TGCGCCAGCAGCCATCCTAGCGTCCCCTACAATGAGCAGTTCTTC.

Note on this clone: The sample has other DNA sequences that encode this CDR3 too. This chain connects TRBV11-2 to TRBJ2-1; 8 bases fit TRBD1. Germline lookup yields CDR1 SGHAT and CDR2 FQNNGV. The CDR3 length is 13 residues. V lost 6 bases, J lost 4 bases, and 2 bases stayed unmatched. For the CDR3, the DNA is TGTGCCAGCAGTAGGGACAGGTACAATGAGCAGTTCTTC. This encodes CASSRDRYNEQFF.

The chain uses TRBV11-2 and TRBJ1-2, with TRBD1 matching over 7 bases. CDR3 length equals 18 residues. Trimming removed 5 bases from V and 5 bases from J; junction bases left unmatched: 20. The germline V gene has CDR1 SGHAT and CDR2 FQNNGV. The CDR3 DNA sequence: TGTGCCAGCAGCCTCCCTGTTAGGGGGCGAAGTGTGGATTATGGCTACACCTTC. Encoded protein: CASSLPVRGRSVDYGYTF.

The genes are TRBV7-3 and TRBJ2-1, with D possibly being TRBD1 (6 bases). The CDR3 length is 13 residues. The germline V gene has CDR1 SGHTA and CDR2 FQGTGA. Between the trimmed V and J ends, which lost 5 bases and 3 bases, there was a span of 8 bases. CDR3 amino acids: CASSQDSYNEQFF. CDR3 coding DNA: TGTGCCAGCAGCCAGGACAGCTACAATGAGCAGTTCTTC.

CDR3 in amino acids: CASSMRTSGTDTQYF. The CDR3 DNA reads as TGTGCCAGTAGTATGCGAACTAGCGGCACAGATACGCAGTATTTT. The V and J genes are TRBV19 and TRBJ2-3, with 7 bases aligning to TRBD2. V shed 3 bases and J 1 base; nucleotides not matched to a gene: 4. The CDR3 has 15 amino acids. Germline lookup yields CDR1 LNHDA and CDR2 SQIVND (reference sequence).

CDR3 residues: CASSLNRGHEQFF. Written as DNA, the CDR3 is TGTGCCAGCAGTTTAAACAGGGGGCATGAGCAGTTCTTC. The rearrangement joins TRBV27 to TRBJ2-1, with 9 bases lining up with TRBD1. Trimming at V came to 2 bases and at J to 8 bases, leaving 1 base not matched to a gene. The CDR3 consists of 13 residues. The V gene's germline CDR1 is MNHEY and CDR2 SMNVEV (reference sequence).

The V and J genes are TRBV5-1 and TRBJ2-5; 9 bases fit TRBD1. Per the germline V gene, CDR1 is SGHRS and CDR2 is YFSETQ. Trimming at V came to 4 bases and at J to 2 bases, leaving 6 bases not matched to a gene. CDR3 length equals 15 residues. The CDR3 region has the DNA TGCGCCAGCAGCCTCAGACAGGGGGGACAAGAGACCCAGTACTTC. Encoded protein: CASSLRQGGQETQYF.

The chain has TRBV28 and TRBJ1-2; D is undetermined. Germline CDR1 MDHEN, CDR2 SYDVKM. The CDR3 loop spans 14 amino acids. Trimming shortened V by 2 bases and J by 3 bases, and 10 bases separated the two germline ends. Here the CDR3 DNA reads TGTGCCAGCAGTTTAGGTGACCGAGACTATGGCTACACCTTC. Translating it yields CASSLGDRDYGYTF.

This sequence joins TRBV5-1 and TRBJ2-7, with D perhaps TRBD1 (5 bases). CDR1 SGHRS and CDR2 YFSETQ come from the germline V gene. Trimming stripped 1 base from V and 3 bases from J, with 11 bases between. This CDR3 has 14 residues. The CDR3 protein is CASSLPDKGYEQYF. In nucleotides, the CDR3 is TGCGCCAGCAGCTTGCCGGACAAGGGCTACGAGCAGTACTTC. The complete variable domain, with remaining parts taken from reference TRBV5-1 and TRBJ2-7, reads KAGVTQTPRYLIKTRGQQVTLSCSPISGHRSVSWYQQTPGQGLQFLFEYFSETQRNKGNFPGRFSGRQFSNSRSEMNVSTLELGDSALYLCASSLPDKGYEQYFGPGTRLTVT.

V gene TRBV28 combines with J gene TRBJ1-5; the D gene is possibly TRBD1 (5 bases). CDR1 and CDR2 (germline): MDHEN, SYDVKM. Trimming removed 3 bases at V and 7 bases at J, with 25 bases between. CDR3 size: 18 residues. The CDR3 loop reads CASSLFREGLWVIQPQHF. In nucleotides, the CDR3 is TGTGCCAGCAGTTTGTTTCGTGAGGGGCTCTGGGTGATCCAGCCCCAGCATTTT.

This clone was seen just once. The chain is built from TRBV4-2 and TRBJ2-1, with a weak D call TRBD2 (6 bases). Germline V gene sequence: CDR1 LGHNA, CDR2 YNFKEQ. The V and J ends lost 4 bases and 9 bases respectively, with 19 bases between them. CDR3 size: 15 residues. The CDR3 loop is CASSPRERESSEQFF. The CDR3 DNA reads as TGTGCCAGCAGCCCACGAGAACGGGAGTCGAGTGAGCAGTTCTTC.

The chain couples TRBV28 to TRBJ2-1; TRBD2 might be the D (7 bases). The CDR3 spans 14 residues. Germline values: CDR1 MDHEN, CDR2 SYDVKM. V was trimmed by 3 bases and J by 5 bases, leaving 11 bases between them. The DNA for the CDR3 is TGTGCCAGCAGTTTCGGGGGGCAGGACAATGAGCAGTTCTTC. As protein: CASSFGGQDNEQFF.

This chain uses TRBV7-2 with TRBJ2-1, with D tentatively TRBD1 or TRBD2 (5 bases each). V lost 3 bases, J lost 6 bases, and 18 bases lay in between. CDR1 and CDR2 from the germline V gene are SGHTA and FQGNSA. The CDR3 runs to 16 residues. The CDR3 here is CASSLGRFRWGNEQFF. CDR3 in DNA: TGTGCCAGCAGCTTGGGACGGTTCCGGTGGGGCAATGAGCAGTTCTTC.

The sample holds one count of this clone. This chain connects TRBV5-1 to TRBJ1-2; D remains ambiguous. Germline V lookup: CDR1 SGHRS, CDR2 YFSETQ. Trimming took off 4 bases at V and 4 bases at J, with 20 bases between the two ends. CDR3 length: 16 amino acids. The CDR3 region is CASSPDGGQSSYGYTF. The CDR3 nucleotides read TGCGCCAGCAGCCCGGATGGAGGCCAATCCTCCTATGGCTACACCTTC. Looking up the rest from reference TRBV5-1 and TRBJ1-2 gives the full variable domain: KAGVTQTPRYLIKTRGQQVTLSCSPISGHRSVSWYQQTPGQGLQFLFEYFSETQRNKGNFPGRFSGRQFSNSRSEMNVSTLELGDSALYLCASSPDGGQSSYGYTFGSGTRLTVV.

This chain joins TRBV30 and TRBJ1-5; 10 bases are shared with TRBD1. V lost 0 bases to trimming and J lost 4 bases; unmatched junction nucleotides: 9. CDR3 length equals 17 residues. Germline CDR1 reads GTSNPN; CDR2 reads SVGIG (reference sequence). The CDR3 nucleotides read TGTGCCTGGAGTGTACGAATGACGGGACAGGGGAATCAGCCCCAGCATTTT. It yields the protein CAWSVRMTGQGNQPQHF. Looking up the rest from reference TRBV30 and TRBJ1-5 gives the full variable domain: SQTIHQWPATLVQPVGSPLSLECTVEGTSNPNLYWYRQAAGRGLQLLFYSVGIGQISSEVPQNLSASRPQDRQFILSSKKLLLSDSGFYLCAWSVRMTGQGNQPQHFGDGTRLSIL.

This clone has a handful of counts. The sample holds other DNA sequences that translate to the same CDR3. CDR3 in DNA: TGTGCCAGCAGTGGCGGGACAGATACGCAGTATTTT. This translates into CASSGGTDTQYF. V and J are TRBV2 and TRBJ2-3; tentative D call: TRBD2 (5 bases). V was clipped by 4 bases and J by 3 bases, with 5 bases between them. The CDR3 covers 12 residues. Per the germline V gene, CDR1 is SNHLY and CDR2 is FYNNEI.

The chain uses TRBV2 and TRBJ2-1, with 14 bases identical to TRBD2. The CDR3 length is 17 residues. J was trimmed by 6 bases and V by 5 bases; bases with no gene match: 9. Germline CDR1 is SNHLY and CDR2 is FYNNEI. Here the CDR3 DNA reads TGTGCCAGCAGTCGTACCCCGACTAGCGGGAGGGCCAATGAGCAGTTCTTC. Encoded protein: CASSRTPTSGRANEQFF.

This chain uses TRBV6-5 with TRBJ1-4; 7 positions match TRBD1. Germline V gene lookup returns CDR1 MNHEY and CDR2 SVGAGI. J was trimmed by 6 bases and V by 6 bases; bases with no gene match: 7. This CDR3 region has 14 residues. The CDR3: CASRLTGRDEKLFF. The DNA for the CDR3 is TGTGCCAGCAGGTTGACAGGGCGGGATGAAAAACTGTTTTTT.

This clone was detected only once. The rearrangement joins TRBV18 to TRBJ2-1, with 8 bases aligning to TRBD1. The germline CDR1 and CDR2 sequences are KGHSH and LQKENI. This CDR3 has 15 amino acids. Unmatched junction bases numbered 14, after V lost 4 bases and J lost 12 bases. The CDR3 protein is CASSLYPTGEAGQFF. As DNA, the CDR3 is TGTGCCAGCTCACTATACCCGACAGGGGAGGCGGGGCAGTTCTTC.

The gene calls are TRBV6-6 and TRBJ2-5; the match to TRBD1 covers 7 bases. Trimming cost V 6 bases and J 5 bases; bases outside gene matches: 9. Germline CDR1 and CDR2: MNHNY and SVGAGI (reference sequence). The CDR3 sequence is 14 residues long. CDR3 bases: TGTGCCAGCAGACAAGGACAGGCTTGGGAGACCCAGTACTTC. It translates to CASRQGQAWETQYF.

V usage is TRBV5-1 and J usage is TRBJ2-5, with 13 bases aligning to TRBD2. Germline assignment: CDR1 SGHRS and CDR2 YFSETQ. Trimming cost V 3 bases and J 1 base; bases outside gene matches: 3. The CDR3 loop spans 16 amino acids. The CDR3, as DNA: TGCGCCAGCAGCTCCCGACTAGCGGGAGGCCAAGAGACCCAGTACTTC. Translated: CASSSRLAGGQETQYF.

The chain carries TRBV9 and TRBJ2-3, with TRBD2 identical over 7 bases. The CDR3 has 14 amino acids. The V and J ends lost 0 bases and 7 bases, in that order; junction bases with no gene match: 5. Germline-derived CDR1 and CDR2 are SGDLS and YYNGEE. The CDR3 bases are TGTGCCAGCAGCGTAGATGGACTAGGAAATACGCAGTATTTT. This sequence encodes CASSVDGLGNTQYF.

This chain connects TRBV4-3 to TRBJ2-5; perhaps TRBD2 as D (6 bases). V shed 4 bases and J shed 5 bases, with 11 bases lying between them. The V gene's germline CDR1 is LGHNA and CDR2 YSLEER. CDR3 length: 13 residues. CDR3 nucleotides: TGCGCCAGCAGCCTCTTGGGGAGGGAGACCCAGTACTTC. Its protein is CASSLLGRETQYF.

The chain combines TRBV5-5 with TRBJ2-7; TRBD1 agrees at 8 bases. Trimming at V came to 6 bases and at J to 6 bases, leaving 8 bases not matched to a gene. CDR3 length: 13 amino acids. Germline lookup yields CDR1 SGHKS and CDR2 YYEKEE (reference sequence). This CDR3 is CASTLADRGEQYF. CDR3 sequence (DNA): TGTGCCAGCACCCTTGCCGACAGGGGCGAGCAGTACTTC.

The rearrangement joins TRBV28 to TRBJ2-1; a weak D match, TRBD1 (6 bases). Germline V lookup: CDR1 MDHEN, CDR2 SYDVKM. This CDR3 has 12 amino acids. V was pared by 6 bases and J by 8 bases, with 11 bases between. CDR3 in amino acids: CASSGPGDEQFF. CDR3 DNA: TGTGCCAGCAGCGGCCCAGGGGATGAGCAGTTCTTC.

The chain has TRBV15 and TRBJ1-2, with D tentatively TRBD1 (5 bases). CDR1 is LNHNV, CDR2 YYDKDF, per germline (reference sequence). The germline V and J ends were trimmed by 0 bases and 8 bases, with 13 bases remaining between them. The CDR3 contains 14 residues. The DNA of the CDR3 is TGTGCCACCAGCAGAGACAGGGATTTGAGAGGCTACACCTTC. Its protein product is CATSRDRDLRGYTF. The entire variable domain, with the rest obtained from reference TRBV15 and TRBJ1-2, is as follows: DAMVIQNPRYQVTQFGKPVTLSCSQTLNHNVMYWYQQKSSQAPKLLFHYYDKDFNNEADTPDNFQSRRPNTSFCFLDIRSPGLGDTAMYLCATSRDRDLRGYTFGSGTRLTVV.

The chain couples TRBV14 to TRBJ2-7; tentatively, D is TRBD1 (5 bases). Germline CDR1 SGHDN, CDR2 FVKESK. The length of the CDR3 is 15 residues. V lost 2 bases to trimming and J lost 3 bases, with 14 bases between them. DNA of the CDR3: TGTGCCAGCAGCCAACTTCAGGGTTTTGGCTACGAGCAGTACTTC. Translated, it gives CASSQLQGFGYEQYF.